This TCR beta chain was observed in a study of early T cells in non-severe SARS-CoV-2 infection. Overall study: Alpha and beta chains were unpaired, from unsorted whole-blood bulk RNA. Findings of the study overall: Comparison of clonotypes with VDJdb favored anti-spike CD8 responses while missing private and CD4 specificities.

In its sample, this clonotype was seen many times. The antigen remains undetermined. Tagging with unique molecular identifiers was applied to individual cDNA molecules. TCRdb reprocessed the 5' RACE reads with MiXCR, giving one entry per CDR3 protein. The table shows around 25,000 distinct CDR3 sequences, with about 5.5% occurring only once. Germline CDR1 reads DFQATT; CDR2 reads SNEGSKA (reference sequence). Trimming cost V 6 bases and J 8 bases; bases outside gene matches: 8. This CDR3 has 13 residues. Sequenced input: whole blood. The chain is built from TRBV20-1 and TRBJ1-4; 8 nucleotides agree with TRBD1. The TCR originated in an adult who was a healthcare worker with PCR-confirmed SARS-CoV-2 infection or an uninfected control (not recorded which). CDR3 DNA: TGCAGTGCGAGGACAGGGACAGGCGAAAAACTGTTTTTT. Protein sequence: CSARTGTGEKLFF.